Reported below is one T cell receptor (beta chain). This entry belongs to a study of blood T cell repertoires in COVID-19. Study context: The origin of the acute and convalescent COVID-19 samples was the United States, Italy and Spain. Sample material is recorded as cDNA or gDNA derived from T cells, B-cell-depleted T cells, or PBMCs.

The CDR3 covers 15 residues. Germline V CDR1 and CDR2: LGHNA, YNFKEQ. V lost 6 bases and J lost 7, with 19 bases in between. Method: immunoSEQ multiplex PCR; TCRdb's copy keeps in-frame clones and lacks some. The sample yields 200,000 to 250,000 clones, around 86% seen once. This chain uses TRBV4-2 with TRBJ2-1; TRBD1 might be the D (6 bases). The source of this sequence is an elderly man with acute or convalescent COVID-19. Sequencing used peripheral blood. In DNA, the CDR3 is TGTGCCAGCAGGAGCCGGGACATGGGACCTAATGAGCAGTTCTTC. This gives the protein CASRSRDMGPNEQFF.